This T cell receptor (beta chain) was retrieved from a study of T-cell reconstitution after alpha-beta-depleted transplantation in children (dated by TCRdb to 2016 to 2018). At the level of the whole study: Using TCR repertoire profiling, the study quantitatively followed how T-cell immune reconstitution unfolded in children after TCRalphabeta/CD19-depleted allogeneic hematopoietic cell transplantation. Summary of the overall study and its limitations: The apparently early recovery of alphabetaT-cell counts about two months after transplant reportedly depended on only several hundred rapidly expanded clones that came from non-depleted graft cells. The high TCRbeta diversity at day 60 in some patients was ascribed to recipient T cells and intrathymic progenitors that had survived conditioning. Over the following months the frequencies of hyperexpanded clones went down, and after one year T-cell counts and TCRbeta diversity were mostly credited to newly produced T cells.

This clonotype was found a few times. Its antigen remains unidentified. No base quality information exists; no much larger clone differs at one position. Deletion took 2 bases off V and 2 bases off J, with a span of 13 bases between the germline ends. The germline V gene (reference sequence) specifies LGHDT as CDR1 and YNNKEL as CDR2. Taken from cysteine to phenylalanine, the CDR3 has 16 residues. Only the CDR3 portion is preserved as DNA: 48 bases, with reading frame beginning at the first base. Library method: PCR. The sample was run on an Illumina HiSeq 2500. TCR libraries were prepared with molecular barcoding, using unique molecular identifiers to normalize TCRbeta repertoire quantification. TCRdb redid the processing of the public reads, applying fastp at Q25 and MiXCR, and retained in-frame beta chains. Every CDR3 protein is listed once, alongside the most common genes and DNA of its rows. This sample comprises 750,000 to 950,000 distinct CDR3 sequences, about 16% of them detected only once. Approximately 5% of the sample goes to the ten largest clones.

In light of the paper, this sample's treatment or condition label describes: allogeneic hematopoietic cell transplantation with graft depleted of TCRalphabeta T cells and CD19 B cells. The transplant recipients were children given TCRalphabeta/CD19-depleted allogeneic hematopoietic cell grafts. This TCR was recovered from a male patient between 5 and 17 years old who had a stem cell transplant for acute lymphoblastic leukemia, so the T cells may come from the graft donor. The V and J segments used are TRBV3-1 and TRBJ2-1; the D segment cannot be called with confidence. The sample here was PBMCs, mostly from graft donor cells, taken 360 days after TCRalphabeta/CD19-depleted stem cell transplant. In nucleotides, the sequence is TGTGCCAGCAGCCAAACAAAGTGGGGTCCCTACAATGAGCAGTTCTTC. The resulting protein is CASSQTKWGPYNEQFF.